The present entry profiles one T cell receptor beta chain with its context. No antigen is known for it. With 60 Vbeta and 13 Jbeta primers, the PCR was carried out. Only in-frame clones appear in the TCRdb table, and some are missing; sequencing was by immunoSEQ multiplex PCR. The data contain 110,000 to 150,000 clones, 74% of them seen just once; the ten biggest clones take up 3.5% to 5%. The CDR3 loop spans 16 amino acids. Germline V gene data show CDR1 as SGHTA and CDR2 as FQGNSA. Trimming shortened V by 1 base and J by 2 bases, and 13 bases separated the two germline ends. This sample was included in a study of cytomegalovirus exposure and HLA in healthy donors. Study findings and constraints: TCR beta V- and J-gene trimming was later associated with a missense DCLRE1C variant. Apart from CMV serostatus, no immune exposure information was available.

The sequence was collected from a man aged 18 to 29 in good health and CMV-seropositive. Sample: PBMCs. This sequence joins TRBV7-2 and TRBJ2-3; weak D call: TRBD1 (5 bases). The chain's CDR3 is CASSLVPAGITDTQYF. For the CDR3, the DNA is TGTGCCAGCAGCTTAGTCCCCGCAGGGATCACAGATACGCAGTATTTT.